This T cell receptor (beta chain) came from a study of blood T cell repertoires in COVID-19. The overall study: Samples representing acute and convalescent COVID-19 were sourced from the United States, Italy and Spain. Sources were T cells, B-cell-depleted T cells, or PBMCs; the material itself was cDNA or gDNA.

CDR1 is SGHRS and CDR2 is YFSETQ in the germline V gene. There are 17 residues in the CDR3. V gave up 1 base and J gave up 6 bases; unmatched junction bases: 14. Profiling relied on immunoSEQ multiplex PCR, and the TCRdb table lists in-frame clones only, not all of them. The repertoire holds tens of thousands of clones, with 82% as singletons. This clonotype was sampled from an elderly man with active COVID-19. The specimen was peripheral blood. The rearrangement links TRBV5-1 to TRBJ1-2; 8 bases are shared with TRBD1. The CDR3 sequence: CASSLRAAGGVGDGYTF. The CDR3 region has the DNA TGCGCCAGCAGCTTGCGGGCTGCAGGGGGCGTTGGAGATGGCTACACCTTC.